This record covers a single TCR beta chain. The CDR3 has 16 amino acids. Trimming removed 0 bases at V and 1 base at J, with 13 bases between. Looked up from germline, CDR1 is SNHLY and CDR2 is FYNNEI. This specimen comes from a study of blood T cell repertoires in COVID-19. Across the whole study: Sample material is recorded as cDNA or gDNA derived from T cells, B-cell-depleted T cells, or PBMCs.

As processed by the authors: Counts of nucleated cells, estimated from reference gene primer amplification, were obtained. Profiled with immunoSEQ multiplex PCR; TCRdb holds only in-frame clones, not every one. V, J and clone size are those of that table, while D and trimming were read from the DNA. The sample yields more than 85,000 clones, approximately 76% seen once. The sequenced sample consisted of peripheral blood. This TCR came from a woman aged 70-85 years with acute or convalescent COVID-19. The chain uses TRBV2 and TRBJ2-7; no definite D call. CDR3 sequence reads: CASSEAQYSDSYEQYF. The CDR3 coding sequence is TGTGCCAGCAGTGAAGCTCAATACAGTGATTCCTACGAGCAGTACTTC.